This T cell receptor (beta chain) is drawn from a study of blood T cell repertoires in COVID-19. Study context: The United States, Italy and Spain provided the acute and convalescent COVID-19 samples. PBMCs, B-cell-depleted T cells, or T cells were the source of the cDNA or gDNA that made up the material.

This clone has a count of ten or more. Original processing notes: From reference gene primer amplification, estimates of nucleated cell counts were derived. Sequenced by immunoSEQ multiplex PCR; TCRdb stores in-frame clones only, minus some. That table is the source of V, J and clone size, and D and trimming were worked out from the DNA. In the table there are some 240,000 clones, less than 85% of which are singletons. V lost 3 bases, J lost 4 bases, and 13 bases lay in between. There are 15 residues in the CDR3. Germline values: CDR1 SGHVS, CDR2 FNYEAQ. This clonotype originated in a woman aged 70 to 79 with acute or convalescent COVID-19. Sequencing input: peripheral blood. The genes are TRBV7-6 and TRBJ1-3; TRBD1 might be the D (6 bases). CDR3 sequence (DNA): TGTGCCAGCAGCTTCTCCGACAGGCCCGGAAACACCATATATTTT. Encoded protein: CASSFSDRPGNTIYF.